This T cell receptor (beta chain) was documented in a study of graft-versus-host responses after intestinal transplantation. V trimming: 4 bases; J trimming: 5 bases; junction bases outside the gene matches: 4. The CDR3 is 14 amino acids. Germline CDR1 and CDR2: MNHNS and SASEGT. The data were produced by immunoSEQ multiplex PCR, yet TCRdb's version contains in-frame clones alone and is incomplete. The repertoire holds about 73,000 clones, with nearly 90% as singletons. Worth noting for this clone: Its specificity is not known.

V is TRBV6-1 and J is TRBJ1-1, with 10 nucleotides matching TRBD1. This sequence originates from a human donor who was the organ donor for an intestinal transplant. The specimen was unstimulated CD8+ T cells sorted from spleen or lymph node cells, collected before transplant. The CDR3 here is CASSGGQGWTEAFF. The CDR3 DNA reads TGTGCCAGCAGTGGGGGACAGGGGTGGACTGAAGCTTTCTTT.